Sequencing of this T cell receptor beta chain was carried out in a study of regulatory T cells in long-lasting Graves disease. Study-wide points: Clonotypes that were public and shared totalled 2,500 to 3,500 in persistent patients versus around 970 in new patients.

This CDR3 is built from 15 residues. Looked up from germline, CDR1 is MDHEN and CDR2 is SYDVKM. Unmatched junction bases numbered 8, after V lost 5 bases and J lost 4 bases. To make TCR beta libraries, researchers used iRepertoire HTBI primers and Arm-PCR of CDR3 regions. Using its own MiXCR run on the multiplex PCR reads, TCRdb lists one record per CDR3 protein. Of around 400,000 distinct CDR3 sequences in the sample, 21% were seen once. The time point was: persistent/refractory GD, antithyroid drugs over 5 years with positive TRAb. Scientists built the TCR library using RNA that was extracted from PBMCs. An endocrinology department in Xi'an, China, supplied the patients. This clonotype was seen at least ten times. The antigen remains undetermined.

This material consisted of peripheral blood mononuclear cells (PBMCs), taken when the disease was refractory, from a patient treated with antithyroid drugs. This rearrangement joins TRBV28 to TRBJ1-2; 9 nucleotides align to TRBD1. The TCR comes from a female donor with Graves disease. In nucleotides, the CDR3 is TGTGCCAGCAGTCTACCGGGACAGGGACTCTATGGCTACACCTTC. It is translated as CASSLPGQGLYGYTF.